This T cell receptor (beta chain) was identified in a study of T cells in Graves' hyperthyroidism and ophthalmopathy (dated 2019 in TCRdb). For context, the study as a whole: Peripheral blood samples were taken at the time of initial diagnosis, prior to any treatment. An independent validation cohort of about 19 hyperthyroidism patients and roughly 16 patients who later progressed to ophthalmopathy tested prospective prediction of ophthalmopathy. The 100 discovery patients were randomly split 7:3 into training and test sets. In addition, the study compared T-cell repertoires in thyroid tissue and in blood from about 6 Graves' hyperthyroidism patients. TCR V-J signatures able to tell the groups apart were searched for in a discovery cohort of 100 patients, of whom around 43 had Graves' ophthalmopathy and about 55 had stable Graves' hyperthyroidism. The paper describes TCR Vbeta CDR3 sequencing of around 130 peripheral blood samples, made up of 43 ophthalmopathy patients, over 70 hyperthyroidism patients and some 17 progressor patients. After blood sampling, hyperthyroidism patients were treated with methimazole at a starting dose of 30 mg daily, and ophthalmopathy patients were treated with high-dose intravenous methylprednisolone. The full study reports these points: A 13 V-J signature model separated ophthalmopathy from stable hyperthyroidism, with approximately 87% sensitivity and roughly 84% specificity in cross-validation and 80%/75% in testing. In validation, the model predicted progression to ophthalmopathy a median of 6.5 months before onset, with roughly 70% sensitivity and almost 75% specificity. Most expanded thyroid clonotypes (frequency above 0.001) were also detected in blood, a finding suggesting that blood repertoires may reflect thyroid immune responses. No statistical method was used to set the sample size in advance, and investigators knew the group allocation.

Stable Graves' hyperthyroidism was defined as no progression to ophthalmopathy during 18 months of follow-up. Hyperthyroidism patients were aged 18 to 65 years and newly diagnosed, with disease duration of less than 2 months. Any patient with an uncontrolled infection, another autoimmune disease, pregnancy or lactation was excluded. Diagnoses were established on the basis of clinical symptoms, serum thyroxine and TRAb, thyroid ultrasound, and orbital computed tomography. PBMCs were isolated from approximately 10 ml of fresh peripheral blood by Ficoll-Paque density gradient centrifugation. Trizol reagent was used to extract total RNA, and RNA quality was then checked on an Agilent 2100 Bioanalyzer. The TCR beta CDR3 regions were amplified from the RNA transcripts. A first-round RT-PCR of the TCR CDR3 used the HTBI primer set with the Qiagen OneStep RT-PCR kit. Libraries were constructed in a second round of multiplex PCR, after which size selection and purification were performed. Paired-end sequencing of the libraries was performed with 100 bp reads on an Illumina HiSeq2000. The authors' analysis ran thus. SOAPnuke was used to process the raw data, removing reads that contained adapters or uncalled bases, had a mean Phred below 15, or lacked an exact match to the constant primer or identifier. COPE v1.2.5 was used to merge high-quality paired reads, and clonotypes were defined as unique nucleotide sequences. Clonotypes were aligned to IMGT TRBV, TRBD and TRBJ reference segments using MiTCR v1.1. The analysis included only V-J combinations with a frequency above 0.0001, which together covered approximately 99% of the repertoires. A TCS score was defined as the ratio of F50 (clonal expansion) to E x V (chaos), with BLOSUM62-based TCRdist applied between CDR3 peptides within each V-J. Welch's t-statistics and random forest reduced fewer than 600 V-J features to around 14, which were used in a naive Bayes classifier (R e1071). TCRdb passed the public sequencing reads through fastp at Q25 and MiXCR, retaining productive beta sequences. A single entry per CDR3 protein holds the most common genes and DNA from its merged rows. The V and J calls follow TCRdb's processing rather than the paper's. This sample holds 650,000 to 700,000 distinct CDR3 sequences; roughly 17% were observed only once. 15% to 18% of the sample is in the top ten clones.

In this sample, this clonotype turned up a few times. The antigen it recognizes is unknown. Base-call qualities are not available, and no considerably larger clone is one nucleotide away. From cysteine to phenylalanine, the CDR3 is 12 amino acids long. The CDR3 DNA has 36 bases and is translated from base 1. The germline V gene sets CDR1 to SNHLY and CDR2 to FYNNEI. V loses 6 bases, J loses 5 bases, and the germline ends lie 11 bases apart. This receptor was identified in a man aged 50 to 59 with Graves' hyperthyroidism. The rearranged chain carries TRBV2 and TRBJ2-7; the D gene is possibly TRBD2, with 6 bases matching. The specimen was blood. DNA sequence: TGTGCCAGCAGCTGGGGACTCCACGAGCAGTACTTC. This translates into CASSWGLHEQYF.